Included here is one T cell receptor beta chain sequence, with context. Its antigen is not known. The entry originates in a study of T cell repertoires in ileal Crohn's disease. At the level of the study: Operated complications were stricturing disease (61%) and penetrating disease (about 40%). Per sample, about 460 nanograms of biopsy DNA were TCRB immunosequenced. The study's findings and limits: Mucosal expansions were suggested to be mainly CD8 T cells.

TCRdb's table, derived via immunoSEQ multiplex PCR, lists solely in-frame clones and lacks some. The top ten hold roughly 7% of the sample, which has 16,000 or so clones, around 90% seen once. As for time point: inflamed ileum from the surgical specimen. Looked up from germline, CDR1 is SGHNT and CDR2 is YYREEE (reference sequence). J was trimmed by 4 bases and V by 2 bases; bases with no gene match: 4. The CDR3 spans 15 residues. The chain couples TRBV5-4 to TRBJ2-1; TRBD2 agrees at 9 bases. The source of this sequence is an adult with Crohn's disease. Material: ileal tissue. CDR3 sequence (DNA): TGTGCCAGCAGCTTTAGCGGGGGTAATTACAATGAGCAGTTCTTC. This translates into CASSFSGGNYNEQFF.